What follows are 21 T cell receptor beta chains derived from one specimen sequenced in a study of cytomegalovirus exposure and HLA in healthy donors. PCR employed 60 Vbeta and 13 Jbeta primers. The assay was immunoSEQ multiplex PCR, and TCRdb's table has in-frame clones only and misses some. The table includes fewer than 150,000 clones, under 90% detected once. Sample: PBMCs. The receptors come from a woman under 30 in good health and CMV-seronegative.

V gene TRBV7-2 combines with J gene TRBJ1-5; 11 bases align to TRBD1. The CDR3 covers 15 residues. Germline CDR1 reads SGHTA; CDR2 reads FQGNSA. V gave up 5 bases and J gave up 4 bases; unmatched junction bases: 4. The CDR3 coding sequence is TGTGCCAGCAGCCGCCGGGACAGGGGGAATCAGCCCCAGCATTTT. Encoded protein: CASSRRDRGNQPQHF.

J is TRBJ1-5 and V is TRBV6-1; D perhaps matches TRBD1 (5 bases). Looked up from germline, CDR1 is MNHNS and CDR2 is SASEGT. The V end lost 6 bases, the J end lost 0 bases, and 12 bases lay between the germline ends. This CDR3 has 15 residues. The chain's CDR3 is CASSQQTVSNQPQHF. CDR3 coding DNA: TGTGCCAGCAGCCAACAGACAGTTAGCAATCAGCCCCAGCATTTT.

The chain recombines TRBV28 with TRBJ1-1, with D possibly matching TRBD1 (5 bases). Germline CDR1 MDHEN, CDR2 SYDVKM. The V gene lost 3 bases and the J gene lost 3 bases, with 11 bases spanning the gap. This CDR3 has 14 amino acids. The CDR3 region has the DNA TGTGCCAGCAGTTTGGGGGGGACGGACACTGAAGCTTTCTTT. It yields the protein CASSLGGTDTEAFF.

The genes are TRBV7-9 and TRBJ2-5, with D unresolved. The length of the CDR3 is 13 residues. The germline V gene has CDR1 SEHNR and CDR2 FQNEAQ (reference sequence). Between the trimmed V and J ends, which lost 1 base and 5 bases, there was a span of 8 bases. The chain's CDR3 is CASSLVPEETQYF. The CDR3 DNA reads as TGTGCCAGCAGCTTAGTGCCCGAGGAGACCCAGTACTTC.

The chain couples TRBV6-1 to TRBJ1-6; D call uncertain. The germline CDR1 and CDR2 sequences are MNHNS and SASEGT. V gave up 2 bases and J gave up 6 bases, with 5 bases separating them. This CDR3 comprises 13 residues. CDR3 in amino acids: CASSEQFNSPLHF. CDR3 coding DNA: TGTGCCAGCAGTGAACAGTTTAATTCACCCCTCCACTTT.

This sequence joins TRBV5-1 and TRBJ1-1; weak D call: TRBD1 (5 bases). This CDR3 spans 14 amino acids. Trimming stripped 2 bases from V and 1 base from J, with 9 bases between. Germline loops: CDR1 SGHRS, CDR2 YFSETQ. CDR3 DNA: TGCGCCAGCAGCTTTGCGGGGGAGAACACTGAAGCTTTCTTT. It specifies CASSFAGENTEAFF.

This chain connects TRBV7-2 to TRBJ2-2; tentative D call: TRBD1 (5 bases). Trimming pared 7 bases from V and 0 bases from J, leaving 9 bases between. The length of the CDR3 is 14 residues. The germline V gene has CDR1 SGHTA and CDR2 FQGNSA. The CDR3 DNA reads TGTGCCAGCATCAGGACAACGAACACCGGGGAGCTGTTTTTT. Translating gives CASIRTTNTGELFF. The full variable domain, rest sourced from reference TRBV7-2 and TRBJ2-2, is GAGVSQSPSNKVTEKGKDVELRCDPISGHTALYWYRQSLGQGLEFLIYFQGNSAPDKSGLPSDRFSAERTGGSVSTLTIQRTQQEDSAVYLCASIRTTNTGELFFGEGSRLTVL.

This chain connects TRBV19 to TRBJ1-2; D unresolved. There are 13 residues in the CDR3. The germline V and J ends were trimmed by 6 bases and 6 bases, with 14 bases remaining between them. Germline loops: CDR1 LNHDA, CDR2 SQIVND (reference sequence). CDR3 sequence reads: CASSTGREDGYTF. The CDR3, as DNA: TGTGCCAGTAGCACGGGGAGGGAGGATGGCTACACCTTC.

This clone came up once. V usage is TRBV30 and J usage is TRBJ2-5, with D possibly TRBD2 on 5 matching bases. CDR1 and CDR2 (germline): GTSNPN, SVGIG (reference sequence). The CDR3 spans 14 residues. V shed 4 bases and J shed 1 base, with 13 bases lying between them. The CDR3 here is CAWTGGGLQETQYF. DNA for the CDR3: TGTGCCTGGACGGGTGGAGGCCTCCAAGAGACCCAGTACTTC.

The rearrangement links TRBV6-5 to TRBJ1-2, with a possible D match to TRBD1 (5 bases). Trimming shortened V by 1 base and J by 2 bases, and 11 bases separated the two germline ends. The CDR3 spans 15 residues. The germline gives CDR1 MNHEY, CDR2 SVGAGI. The CDR3, as DNA: TGTGCCAGCAGTTACTTCCAGGGCACCAACTATGGCTACACCTTC. As protein: CASSYFQGTNYGYTF.

The chain links TRBV9 to TRBJ2-1, with 7 positions matching TRBD1. This CDR3 is built from 15 residues. In germline, CDR1 is SGDLS, CDR2 YYNGEE. Unmatched junction bases numbered 3, after V lost 3 bases and J lost 0 bases. As DNA, the CDR3 is TGTGCCAGCAGCGCTTCAGGGGGCTCCTACAATGAGCAGTTCTTC. This codes for CASSASGGSYNEQFF.

The CDR3 region is CASSQAGLSTDTQYF. CDR3 coding DNA: TGCGCCAGCAGCCAAGCCGGACTCTCAACAGATACGCAGTATTTT. The genes are TRBV4-3 and TRBJ2-3; D may be TRBD2 (5 bases). The CDR3 consists of 15 residues. CDR1 is LGHNA, CDR2 YSLEER, per germline. Trimming took 1 base from V and 3 from J, leaving 11 bases between them.

CDR3 DNA: TGTGCCAGCAGTTTTACAATGTCCTACAATGAGCAGTTCTTC. Translation gives CASSFTMSYNEQFF. V and J are TRBV6-6 and TRBJ2-1; no definite D call. CDR1 and CDR2 from the germline V gene are MNHNY and SVGAGI (reference sequence). V was cut by 4 bases and J by 1 base, with 8 bases left in between. This CDR3 has 14 amino acids.

The V and J genes are TRBV4-2 and TRBJ1-5; D remains unclear. Trimming removed 1 base from V and 8 bases from J, with 21 bases in between. The CDR3 has 17 amino acids. Germline V CDR1 and CDR2: LGHNA, YNFKEQ. The CDR3 coding sequence is TGTGCCAGCAGCCAAGGAGGAGCCTCTTCAATCATGGAGCCCCAGCATTTT. This codes for CASSQGGASSIMEPQHF.

The CDR3 DNA reads TGTGCCAGCAGCCAAGTCGGTGGTGAGCAGTTCTTC. Encoded protein: CASSQVGGEQFF. The chain couples TRBV4-2 to TRBJ2-1; D remains unclear. V was pared by 1 base and J by 9 bases, with 7 bases between. This CDR3 is 12 amino acids long. CDR1 and CDR2 (germline): LGHNA, YNFKEQ.

The rearrangement links TRBV28 to TRBJ2-7; tentatively, D is TRBD1 or TRBD2 (7 bases each). The length of the CDR3 is 11 residues. CDR1 and CDR2 (germline): MDHEN, SYDVKM. This chain's CDR3 is CATRGGAAIHV. The CDR3 coding sequence is TGTGCCACCAGGGGGGGGGCGGCCATACACGTC.

This CDR3 is CASSMGGQGASYFGYTF. The CDR3 DNA is TGTGCCAGTAGTATGGGGGGACAGGGGGCGTCTTACTTTGGCTACACCTTC. This chain connects TRBV19 to TRBJ1-2, with 12 bases aligning to TRBD1. This CDR3 has 17 residues. The V gene end was trimmed by 3 bases and the J gene end by 7 bases; junction bases not matched to a gene: 12. Germline CDR1 is LNHDA and CDR2 is SQIVND (reference sequence).

This clone has just one count. This chain joins TRBV5-1 and TRBJ2-4; 9 nucleotides match TRBD1. Germline CDR1 reads SGHRS; CDR2 reads YFSETQ. Trimming took 0 bases from V and 8 from J; bases not matched to a gene: 6. CDR3 length: 15 amino acids. The CDR3 nucleotides read TGCGCCAGCAGCTTGGCCGGGACAGGGTTGGACATTCAGTACTTC. Translation gives CASSLAGTGLDIQYF.

The V call is TRBV29-1, the J call TRBJ2-7; 12 nucleotides agree with TRBD2. Germline CDR1 reads SQVTM; CDR2 reads ANQGSEA. This CDR3 region has 15 residues. The junction had 8 bases not matched to a gene; V was cut back by 6 bases and J by 2 bases. DNA for the CDR3: TGCAGCGTGATCAGAACTAGCGGGAGGACCTACGAGCAGTACTTC. It is translated as CSVIRTSGRTYEQYF.

This chain connects TRBV19 to TRBJ1-1; the match to TRBD1 covers 7 bases. CDR3 length: 16 residues. With 1 base clipped from V and 1 base from J, the junction kept 6 bases outside the gene matches. The germline V gene encodes CDR1 LNHDA and CDR2 SQIVND (reference sequence). Written as DNA, the CDR3 is TGTGCCAGTAGTATAGGGACAGGTTGGCAGAACACTGAAGCTTTCTTT. It yields the protein CASSIGTGWQNTEAFF. The full variable domain, with the rest looked up from reference TRBV19 and TRBJ1-1, is DGGITQSPKYLFRKEGQNVTLSCEQNLNHDAMYWYRQDPGQGLRLIYYSQIVNDFQKGDIAEGYSVSREKKESFPLTVTSAQKNPTAFYLCASSIGTGWQNTEAFFGQGTRLTVV.

This chain uses TRBV19 with TRBJ2-3, with 9 positions matching TRBD2. The CDR3 spans 18 residues. The germline V gene encodes CDR1 LNHDA and CDR2 SQIVND (reference sequence). Losses at the gene ends were 1 base for V and 3 bases for J; bases not matched to a gene: 11. In DNA, the CDR3 is TGTGCCAGTAGTATAGTAGCGGGAGTCCGAAAGGGGACAGATACGCAGTATTTT. Amino acids: CASSIVAGVRKGTDTQYF.